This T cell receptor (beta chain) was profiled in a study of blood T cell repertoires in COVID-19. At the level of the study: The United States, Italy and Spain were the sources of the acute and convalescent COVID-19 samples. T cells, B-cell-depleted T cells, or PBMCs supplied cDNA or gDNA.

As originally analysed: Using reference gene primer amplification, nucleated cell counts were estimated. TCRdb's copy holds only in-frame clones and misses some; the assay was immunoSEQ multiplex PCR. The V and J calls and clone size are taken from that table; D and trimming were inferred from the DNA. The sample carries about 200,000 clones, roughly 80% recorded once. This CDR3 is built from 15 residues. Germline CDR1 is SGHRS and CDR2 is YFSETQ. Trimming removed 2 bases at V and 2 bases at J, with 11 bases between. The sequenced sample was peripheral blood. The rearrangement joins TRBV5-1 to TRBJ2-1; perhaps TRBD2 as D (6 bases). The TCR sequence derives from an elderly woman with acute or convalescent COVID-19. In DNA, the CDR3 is TGCGCCAGCAGCTTCCTTCCGGGGGCCTACAATGAGCAGTTCTTC. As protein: CASSFLPGAYNEQFF.